These 24 T cell receptor beta chains share one sample of origin, sequenced in a study of CD8 T cells in ankylosing spondylitis. A single record per CDR3 protein comes from TCRdb applying MiXCR to the 5' RACE reads. The sample lists 85,000 to 100,000 distinct CDR3 sequences, 8.5% to 9% seen once, with 5.1% in the top ten. Sequencing was carried out using blood, either unsorted or a sorted T cell fraction (not recorded which). The receptor source for this set is a male donor with ankylosing spondylitis or in good health (not recorded which).

This clonotype was counted at least ten times. The V gene is TRBV5-1, the J gene TRBJ2-1, with D possibly being TRBD2 (5 bases). The CDR3 is made up of 14 amino acids. V was trimmed by 0 bases and J by 9 bases, leaving 13 bases between them. Germline assignment: CDR1 SGHRS and CDR2 YFSETQ. The CDR3 region has the DNA TGCGCCAGCAGCTTGGGGGAGATTGTCAGTGAGCAGTTCTTC. Translation gives CASSLGEIVSEQFF.

This clonotype was detected ten times or more. This chain uses TRBV24-1 with TRBJ2-3; perhaps TRBD1 as D (6 bases). There are 15 residues in the CDR3. Trimming took 1 base from V and 0 from J, leaving 7 bases between them. CDR1 is KGHDR and CDR2 is SFDVKD in the germline V gene. The CDR3: CATSDFGQSTDTQYF. The CDR3 bases are TGTGCCACCAGTGATTTCGGACAGAGCACAGATACGCAGTATTTT.

This clonotype was detected ten times or more. The chain employs TRBV7-3 and TRBJ2-3; D ambiguous. V was shortened by 8 bases and J by 0 bases, with 9 bases between the two germline ends. Germline V CDR1 and CDR2: SGHTA, FQGTGA. This CDR3 contains 13 residues. The CDR3 loop reads CASGERSTDTQYF. CDR3 nucleotide sequence: TGTGCCAGCGGGGAAAGGAGCACAGATACGCAGTATTTT.

The table lists this clonotype with many counts. This chain uses TRBV20-1 with TRBJ1-1; no clear D. The CDR3 is 11 amino acids. Germline loops: CDR1 DFQATT, CDR2 SNEGSKA (reference sequence). The CDR3 DNA follows: TGCACTTGGGCGCAGAACACTGAAGCTTTCTTT. Translating it yields CTWAQNTEAFF.

The J gene is TRBJ1-1, the V gene TRBV20-1, with a weak D call TRBD1 (5 bases). CDR3 length equals 14 residues. The germline V gene has CDR1 DFQATT and CDR2 SNEGSKA (reference sequence). Trimming removed 3 bases from V and 7 bases from J, with 18 bases in between. CDR3 sequence: CSASLPGGRSEAFF. DNA for the CDR3: TGCAGTGCTAGTCTTCCGGGGGGAAGGAGTGAAGCTTTCTTT.

The CDR3 spells CSVDRANNYGYTF. The CDR3 DNA sequence: TGCAGCGTTGACCGGGCTAATAACTATGGCTACACCTTC. This sequence joins TRBV29-1 and TRBJ1-2; D not resolved. Germline values: CDR1 SQVTM, CDR2 ANQGSEA. The ends were cut back, 3 bases at V and 1 base at J, with 9 bases in the middle. The CDR3 extends over 13 amino acids.

This clonotype was found many times. This chain links TRBV2 with TRBJ1-5; D is ambiguous. Trimming left V 4 bases short and J 7 bases short, with 8 bases between. The CDR3 has 12 residues. Germline CDR1 SNHLY, CDR2 FYNNEI. The CDR3 sequence is CASSVSEQPQHF. The DNA of the CDR3 is TGTGCCAGCAGTGTTTCAGAACAGCCCCAGCATTTT.

With respect to this clonotype: One base away lies a much larger clone, so this may be a sequencing read error. CDR3 nucleotides: TGTGCCAGCAGTTCTCGCACCTGCGAGGGAAACACCATATATTTT. Translated: CASSSRTCEGNTIYF. The chain recombines TRBV6-5 with TRBJ1-3; no clear D gene. V dropped 4 bases and J dropped 4 bases, with 14 bases sitting between them. This CDR3 contains 15 residues. Per the germline V gene, CDR1 is MNHEY and CDR2 is SVGAGI.

In this sample, this clonotype turned up many times. This sequence joins TRBV28 and TRBJ1-5; a weak D match, TRBD1 (6 bases). Germline V gene data show CDR1 as MDHEN and CDR2 as SYDVKM. Trimming shortened V by 5 bases and J by 11 bases, and 16 bases separated the two germline ends. There are 13 residues in the CDR3. The DNA for the CDR3 is TGTGCCAGCAGTAGACAGGCTGCGGGGGCCCAGCATTTT. Its protein product is CASSRQAAGAQHF.

This clonotype has at least ten counts. The V gene is TRBV28, the J gene TRBJ2-7; no definite D call. The germline V gene encodes CDR1 MDHEN and CDR2 SYDVKM. The V and J ends lost 3 bases and 3 bases respectively, with 6 bases between them. CDR3 size: 12 residues. CDR3 coding DNA: TGTGCCAGCAGTTTTGGAAACTACGAGCAGTACTTC. Its protein is CASSFGNYEQYF.

Note on this clonotype: A much larger clonotype is one base distant, so this may be a read error. The genes are TRBV2 and TRBJ1-1; D is perhaps TRBD1 (5 bases). Germline V gene data show CDR1 as SNHLY and CDR2 as FYNNEI. V shed 6 bases and J shed 8 bases, with 13 bases lying between them. The CDR3 spans 12 residues. CDR3 sequence reads: CASRDIRAEAFF. The CDR3 DNA reads TGTGCCAGCAGAGATATCAGGGCGGAAGCTTTCTTT. Full variable domain (rest looked up from reference TRBV2 and TRBJ1-1): EPEVTQTPSHQVTQMGQEVILRCVPISNHLYFYWYRQILGQKVEFLVSFYNNEISEKSEIFDDQFSVERPDGSNFTLKIRSTKLEDSAMYFCASRDIRAEAFFGQGTRLTVV.

This clonotype showed up many times. The DNA for the CDR3 is TGTGCCAGCAGTTACCTAGACAGAAACACTGAAGCTTTCTTT. Translation: CASSYLDRNTEAFF. The chain carries TRBV28 and TRBJ1-1; tentative D call: TRBD1 (5 bases). The CDR3 extends over 14 amino acids. The V gene lost 4 bases and the J gene lost 2 bases, with 11 bases spanning the gap. Looked up from germline, CDR1 is MDHEN and CDR2 is SYDVKM.

This clonotype was recorded many times. The chain is built from TRBV20-1 and TRBJ2-1; 7 positions match TRBD2. CDR3 size: 14 residues. With 4 bases clipped from V and 6 bases from J, the junction kept 9 bases outside the gene matches. Per the germline V gene, CDR1 is DFQATT and CDR2 is SNEGSKA (reference sequence). Here the CDR3 DNA reads TGCAGTGCTAAAAAGACTAGCTCGACCAATGAGCAGTTCTTC. Protein product: CSAKKTSSTNEQFF.

There are many counts of this clonotype. The chain joins TRBV5-1 to TRBJ2-1; no clear D. The germline V gene has CDR1 SGHRS and CDR2 YFSETQ. The CDR3 is 13 residues long. V was pared by 4 bases and J by 0 bases, with 5 bases between. The CDR3 is CASSRSSYNEQFF. The CDR3 coding sequence is TGCGCCAGCAGCAGGAGCTCCTACAATGAGCAGTTCTTC.

This clonotype was seen a handful of times. The V gene is TRBV6-4, the J gene TRBJ1-5; D is uncertain. V lost 8 bases to trimming and J lost 6 bases, with 20 bases between them. The CDR3 runs 15 residues. Per the germline V gene, CDR1 is MRHNA and CDR2 is SNTAGT. The CDR3 spells CASEWALTEGQPQHF. The CDR3 nucleotides are TGTGCCAGCGAATGGGCCCTTACGGAGGGTCAGCCCCAGCATTTT.

This clonotype was detected many times. This chain joins TRBV28 and TRBJ2-7; possibly TRBD1 for D (6 bases). The V and J ends lost 6 bases and 1 base respectively, with 19 bases between them. The CDR3 covers 16 residues. CDR1 is MDHEN, CDR2 SYDVKM, per germline. CDR3 nucleotides: TGTGCCAGCAGAATAAACAGGGTGGCCTTATCCTACGAGCAGTACTTC. The encoded protein is CASRINRVALSYEQYF. Full variable domain (rest looked up from reference TRBV28 and TRBJ2-7): DVKVTQSSRYLVKRTGEKVFLECVQDMDHENMFWYRQDPGLGLRLIYFSYDVKMKEKGDIPEGYSVSREKKERFSLILESASTNQTSMYLCASRINRVALSYEQYFGPGTRLTVT.

This clonotype was observed a handful of times. V and J are TRBV29-1 and TRBJ2-5; D unclear. Germline CDR1 and CDR2: SQVTM and ANQGSEA. The CDR3 has 12 residues. Trimming shortened V by 4 bases and J by 0 bases, and 6 bases separated the two germline ends. The CDR3 DNA reads TGCAGCGTTGGGCAAAACCAAGAGACCCAGTACTTC. This translates into CSVGQNQETQYF.

This clonotype was found a few times. J is TRBJ2-6 and V is TRBV15, with a possible D match to TRBD2 (7 bases). The CDR3 contains 18 residues. CDR1 is LNHNV, CDR2 YYDKDF, per germline (reference sequence). V lost 1 base to trimming and J lost 0 bases, with 13 bases between them. DNA of the CDR3: TGTGCCACCAGCAGAGTCGGGGGGCTCCGCTCTGGGGCCAACGTCCTGACTTTC. Residues: CATSRVGGLRSGANVLTF.

This clonotype has at least ten counts. The chain is built from TRBV5-5 and TRBJ1-6, with a tentative D call TRBD1 (6 bases). V lost 0 bases to trimming and J lost 10 bases, with 17 bases between them. CDR3 length: 16 amino acids. Germline CDR1 and CDR2: SGHKS and YYEKEE (reference sequence). The CDR3 spells CASSLVTGMDGSPLHF. DNA for the CDR3: TGTGCCAGCAGCTTGGTTACAGGGATGGATGGATCACCCCTCCACTTT.

In this sample, this clonotype turned up many times. The J gene is TRBJ2-3, the V gene TRBV6-1, with unresolved D. V was trimmed by 3 bases and J by 0 bases, leaving 7 bases between them. The length of the CDR3 is 14 residues. The germline V gene has CDR1 MNHNS and CDR2 SASEGT. The CDR3 loop is CASSELYSTDTQYF. For the CDR3, the DNA is TGTGCCAGCAGTGAGCTCTATAGCACAGATACGCAGTATTTT.

This clonotype was observed at least ten times. The chain joins TRBV12-3 or TRBV12-4 to TRBJ2-2; 11 bases fit TRBD1. V shed 2 bases and J 1 base; nucleotides not matched to a gene: 3. The CDR3 totals 17 residues. The CDR3 loop is CASSLLDRGRNTGELFF. Here the CDR3 DNA reads TGTGCCAGCAGTTTATTGGACAGGGGGCGGAACACCGGGGAGCTGTTTTTT.

Only a few counts were recorded for this clonotype. V is TRBV18 and J is TRBJ2-4, with 7 nucleotides matching TRBD1. The CDR3 loop spans 13 amino acids. CDR1 KGHSH and CDR2 LQKENI come from the germline V gene. V gave up 2 bases and J gave up 9 bases; unmatched junction bases: 4. CDR3 bases: TGTGCCAGCTCACCAACAGGGGTCCCCATTCAGTACTTC. Protein: CASSPTGVPIQYF. The full variable domain, rest sourced from reference TRBV18 and TRBJ2-4, is NAGVMQNPRHLVRRRGQEARLRCSPMKGHSHVYWYRQLPEEGLKFMVYLQKENIIDESGMPKERFSAEFPKEGPSILRIQQVVRGDSAAYFCASSPTGVPIQYFGAGTRLSVL.

With regard to this clonotype: This sequence may be a read error, since a much larger clone differs from it by one base. This chain connects TRBV7-3 to TRBJ2-1; TRBD1 might be the D (6 bases). Germline CDR1 reads SGHTA; CDR2 reads FQGTGA. CDR3 length equals 16 residues. CDR3 amino acids: CACSLRGSVSYNEQFF. The CDR3, as DNA: TGTGCCTGCAGCTTAAGGGGGTCAGTGTCCTACAATGAGCAGTTCTTC.

In its sample, this clonotype was seen many times. This chain joins TRBV27 and TRBJ2-7, with a possible D match to TRBD1 (5 bases). The CDR3 consists of 14 residues. Germline values: CDR1 MNHEY, CDR2 SMNVEV (reference sequence). Trimming pared 0 bases from V and 6 bases from J, leaving 12 bases between. DNA of the CDR3: TGTGCCAGCAGTTTATCGGCAGGGCACGGCGAGCAGTACTTC. Its protein product is CASSLSAGHGEQYF.